Described below is a single TCR beta chain sequence and its context. The sample holds a few counts of this clonotype. Its antigen has not been determined. The sample holds no much larger clone one base away, and base qualities are not on file. Library creation used 5' RACE. The data were produced on an Illumina HiSeq 2000. Template switching added a universal primer binding site, and the final cDNA carried a unique molecular identifier that allowed TCR cDNA molecules to be counted accurately. Specific primers in the conserved constant-segment region were used to synthesize first-strand cDNA for TCR alpha and beta chains. To control for contamination, every cDNA library carried two barcodes: a SMART-Mk sample barcode plus Illumina barcodes. TruSeq adapter sequences, together with Illumina sample barcodes, were added in two successive PCR steps. TCR alpha and beta cDNA libraries were sequenced on the Illumina HiSeq platform with custom primers. The original methods were these. MiGEC was used to process raw reads and extract unique molecular identifiers, and MiXCR was used to find CDR3 positions. For each individual, recombination models were inferred using an EM algorithm with the repgenHMM and IGoR tools. Shared clonotypes were analyzed with the tcR package in R, and sharing was normalized by the product of cloneset sizes. Out-of-frame nonproductive sequences were analyzed to study raw recombination free of thymic and clonal selection effects. TCRdb's own reprocessing of the public reads used fastp at Q25 and MiXCR and kept productive beta chains. Each entry is one CDR3 protein sequence, shown with its most common DNA and genes. The V and J calls here are based on TCRdb, not the publication. Present in this sample are approximately 550,000 distinct CDR3 sequences, around 20% of which were seen just once. The ten largest clones capture approximately 0.49% of the sample.

Every donor was a healthy Caucasian. The twin cohort comprised three pairs of female monozygotic twins, all aged roughly 18 to 30 years. Positive isolation kits from Invitrogen were used to isolate CD4+ and CD8+ T cell populations. The entry originates in a study of identical twins (dated by TCRdb to the mid-2010s). Broadly, across the study: The study deep-sequenced TCR alpha and beta repertoires from monozygotic twins, unrelated adults of various ages and cord blood to test whether fetal clonotypes persist. Replicate twin experiments were performed at different times using different library preparation protocols to rule out contamination. Results the study describes overall, beyond this receptor: Because the same donors could not be followed over many years, the conclusions depended on cross-sectional statistical analysis. The excess sharing between twins in beta out-of-frame sequences was weaker because fewer shared sequences reduced the signal-to-noise ratio. Abundant cord blood beta clonotypes carried fewer insertions; young adult naive repertoires showed a weaker similar trend, while memory repertoires showed none. Out-of-frame TCR alpha sharing in monozygotic twins was systematically underestimated by recombination models, whereas sharing between unrelated individuals was in agreement with the recombination models. Compared with coincidental sharing between unrelated individuals, an excess of low generation-probability sequences was observed among out-of-frame TCR alpha sequences shared between twins. Invariant T cells such as MAIT and iNKT could partly confound zero-insertion analyses, although diverse VJ usage argued against such confounding for most clonotypes.

The CDR3 spans 15 residues, from the cysteine through the phenylalanine. The only DNA kept is the CDR3, 45 bases in frame from the first base. Trimmed from V: 4 bases; trimmed from J: 4 bases; junction bases lacking a gene match: 3. The germline V gene sets CDR1 to SGHTA and CDR2 to FQGNSA. Another study also made use of these data, one on yellow fever vaccine responses in identical twins. The second source states: According to the authors, the vaccine-induced T cell response in identical twins seemed to be partly convergent and partly specific to each individual. In identical twins, the study followed T cell clones that responded to the vaccine with precision.

The rearranged segments are TRBV7-2 and TRBJ2-1, with TRBD2 identical over 11 junction bases. The receptor comes from a woman in her late teens or twenties in good health. The specimen sequenced was CD4+ T cells sorted from blood. CDR3 loop: CASSWGLAVYNEQFF. The nucleotides read TGTGCCAGCAGCTGGGGACTAGCGGTGTACAATGAGCAGTTCTTC.